The 23 T cell receptor beta chains below all came from one sample that was sequenced in a study of cytomegalovirus exposure and HLA in healthy donors. Profiling relied on immunoSEQ multiplex PCR, and the TCRdb table lists in-frame clones only, not all of them. The sample carries under 200,000 clones, roughly 90% recorded once. The specimen was PBMCs. Receptor source: a woman between 18 and 30 years old in good health and CMV-seropositive.

This chain connects TRBV29-1 to TRBJ2-5, with TRBD1 as a possible D gene (5 bases). V lost 4 bases to trimming and J lost 4 bases, with 10 bases between them. The CDR3 has 12 residues. CDR1 and CDR2 from the germline V gene are SQVTM and ANQGSEA. The CDR3 reads CSVAGPGETQYF. CDR3 bases: TGCAGCGTTGCAGGGCCCGGAGAGACCCAGTACTTC.

This chain uses TRBV5-6 with TRBJ1-1, with 7 bases identical to TRBD1. Germline assignment: CDR1 SGHDT and CDR2 YYEEEE. Trimming at V came to 1 base and at J to 1 base, leaving 4 bases not matched to a gene. This CDR3 has 15 amino acids. This CDR3 reads CASSLPGQENTEAFF. CDR3 coding DNA: TGTGCCAGCAGCTTGCCTGGACAGGAGAACACTGAAGCTTTCTTT.

The rearrangement uses TRBV6-1 and TRBJ2-7; TRBD1 is a possible D gene (6 bases). The CDR3 has 12 residues. Trimming pared 7 bases from V and 3 bases from J, leaving 10 bases between. The germline gives CDR1 MNHNS, CDR2 SASEGT. CDR3 coding DNA: TGTGCCAGCACCAAGGGGGACTACGAGCAGTACTTC. It yields the protein CASTKGDYEQYF.

The rearrangement uses TRBV19 and TRBJ2-3; D unresolved. This CDR3 contains 12 residues. CDR1 is LNHDA, CDR2 SQIVND, per germline (reference sequence). The ends were cut back, 6 bases at V and 0 bases at J, with 4 bases in the middle. As DNA, the CDR3 is TGTGCCAGTAGGACTAGCACAGATACGCAGTATTTT. It yields the protein CASRTSTDTQYF.

This clone has just a few counts. The CDR3, as DNA: TGTGCCAGTAGTGCCGCGGGACAGGGTGCCTACGAGCAGTACTTC. Translating gives CASSAAGQGAYEQYF. V is TRBV19 and J is TRBJ2-7; TRBD1 agrees at 9 bases. Germline V CDR1 and CDR2: LNHDA, SQIVND (reference sequence). V was clipped by 5 bases and J by 2 bases; unmatched bases: 7. The CDR3 spans 15 residues.

The chain has TRBV28 and TRBJ1-1, with D possibly matching TRBD1 (5 bases). There are 15 residues in the CDR3. Trimming took 5 bases from V and 1 from J, leaving 14 bases between them. Germline lookup yields CDR1 MDHEN and CDR2 SYDVKM. The DNA for the CDR3 is TGTGCCAGCAGTCCCCTTGCGGGGACGAACACTGAAGCTTTCTTT. This encodes CASSPLAGTNTEAFF.

The J gene is TRBJ2-5, the V gene TRBV19; D not resolved. This CDR3 is built from 14 residues. V shed 5 bases and J shed 2 bases, with 12 bases lying between them. Germline V gene data show CDR1 as LNHDA and CDR2 as SQIVND (reference sequence). CDR3 in amino acids: CASSAKRGQETQYF. In nucleotides, the CDR3 is TGTGCCAGTAGTGCTAAGAGAGGACAAGAGACCCAGTACTTC.

The rearrangement links TRBV6-5 to TRBJ1-5; 7 bases line up with TRBD1. Trimming cost V 2 bases and J 4 bases; bases outside gene matches: 5. Germline CDR1 MNHEY, CDR2 SVGAGI. CDR3 length: 15 amino acids. CDR3 region: CASSYTGALNQPQHF. The DNA for the CDR3 is TGTGCCAGCAGTTACACAGGGGCCCTTAATCAGCCCCAGCATTTT.

The chain has TRBV6-1 and TRBJ2-7, with D unclear. V was pared by 6 bases and J by 2 bases, with 5 bases between. CDR1 and CDR2 from the germline V gene are MNHNS and SASEGT. This CDR3 comprises 11 residues. CDR3 sequence: CASSATYEQYF. CDR3 nucleotide sequence: TGTGCCAGCAGCGCTACCTACGAGCAGTACTTC.

The rearrangement joins TRBV14 to TRBJ2-1, with TRBD2 matching over 11 bases. The CDR3 is made up of 16 amino acids. The V segment lost 4 bases and the J segment 4 bases; nucleotides outside the gene matches: 6. Per germline, CDR1 SGHDN and CDR2 FVKESK. CDR3 in amino acids: CASSLLRTSGYNEQFF. The CDR3 DNA sequence: TGTGCCAGCAGCCTCTTAAGGACTAGCGGGTACAATGAGCAGTTCTTC. The full variable domain, its missing parts supplied by reference TRBV14 and TRBJ2-1, is EAGVTQFPSHSVIEKGQTVTLRCDPISGHDNLYWYRRVMGKEIKFLLHFVKESKQDESGMPNNRFLAERTGGTYSTLKVQPAELEDSGVYFCASSLLRTSGYNEQFFGPGTRLTVL.

This clone was recorded at least ten times. V is TRBV5-1 and J is TRBJ2-1, with TRBD2 as a possible D gene (5 bases). In germline, CDR1 is SGHRS, CDR2 YFSETQ. This CDR3 is 16 amino acids long. The V end lost 5 bases, the J end lost 8 bases, and 23 bases lay between the germline ends. The chain's CDR3 is CASSKEQAARSDEQFF. The CDR3 DNA sequence: TGCGCCAGCAGTAAAGAGCAAGCGGCCCGGTCGGATGAGCAGTTCTTC.

The V gene is TRBV5-1, the J gene TRBJ1-1; D is unresolved. Germline assignment: CDR1 SGHRS and CDR2 YFSETQ. Trimming took 1 base from V and 1 from J, leaving 14 bases between them. This CDR3 is built from 16 residues. The CDR3 is CASSLSGGAGNTEAFF. DNA of the CDR3: TGCGCCAGCAGCTTGAGCGGCGGCGCGGGGAACACTGAAGCTTTCTTT. Full variable domain (outside the CDR3, taken from reference TRBV5-1 and TRBJ1-1): KAGVTQTPRYLIKTRGQQVTLSCSPISGHRSVSWYQQTPGQGLQFLFEYFSETQRNKGNFPGRFSGRQFSNSRSEMNVSTLELGDSALYLCASSLSGGAGNTEAFFGQGTRLTVV.

The rearrangement joins TRBV7-9 to TRBJ2-7; 8 bases agree with TRBD1. Germline V gene lookup returns CDR1 SEHNR and CDR2 FQNEAQ (reference sequence). This CDR3 comprises 14 residues. With V trimmed by 4 bases and J by 5 bases, 7 bases remained unmatched. The CDR3 region is CASSYSAGGDEQYF. In nucleotides, the CDR3 is TGTGCCAGCAGCTACTCGGCAGGGGGCGACGAGCAGTACTTC.

The V and J genes are TRBV18 and TRBJ2-3, with D possibly being TRBD2 (5 bases). The CDR3 loop spans 12 amino acids. V shed 4 bases and J shed 6 bases, with 8 bases lying between them. Germline V gene lookup returns CDR1 KGHSH and CDR2 LQKENI. DNA for the CDR3: TGTGCCAGCTCACGGTCGGGGGATACGCAGTATTTT. Amino acids: CASSRSGDTQYF.

The V and J genes are TRBV5-4 and TRBJ2-1; TRBD1 is a possible D gene (5 bases). The CDR3 length is 15 residues. Trimming took off 4 bases at V and 0 bases at J, with 11 bases between the two ends. CDR1 is SGHNT, CDR2 YYREEE, per germline (reference sequence). The CDR3 DNA follows: TGTGCCAGCAGCCGCGACAGCAGCTCCTACAATGAGCAGTTCTTC. Amino acids: CASSRDSSSYNEQFF.

The chain employs TRBV6-5 and TRBJ2-5; 10 positions agree with TRBD1. This CDR3 has 14 amino acids. The germline V gene has CDR1 MNHEY and CDR2 SVGAGI. V dropped 6 bases and J dropped 4; count of bases not matched to a gene: 5. CDR3 amino acids: CASSRGQGGETQYF. The CDR3 nucleotides are TGTGCCAGCAGCCGAGGACAGGGGGGAGAGACCCAGTACTTC.

The chain employs TRBV5-6 and TRBJ2-7; D possibly corresponds to TRBD1 (5 bases). Germline CDR1 is SGHDT and CDR2 is YYEEEE. V was cut by 4 bases and J by 0 bases, with 11 bases left in between. The CDR3 has 14 amino acids. CDR3 residues: CASSLPRDSYEQYF. The CDR3 DNA follows: TGTGCCAGCAGCCTCCCCAGGGACTCCTACGAGCAGTACTTC. Together with reference TRBV5-6 and TRBJ2-7, the CDR3 gives the full variable domain: DAGVTQSPTHLIKTRGQQVTLRCSPKSGHDTVSWYQQALGQGPQFIFQYYEEEERQRGNFPDRFSGHQFPNYSSELNVNALLLGDSALYLCASSLPRDSYEQYFGPGTRLTVT.

This sequence joins TRBV6-1 and TRBJ1-2; tentative D call: TRBD1 (5 bases). Germline loops: CDR1 MNHNS, CDR2 SASEGT. The CDR3 spans 16 residues. V gave up 0 bases and J gave up 5 bases, with 16 bases separating them. CDR3 DNA sequence: TGTGCCAGCAGTGAAGCGCTTCGGAGGGGCGCTTATGGCTACACCTTC. Encoded protein: CASSEALRRGAYGYTF.

This rearrangement joins TRBV6-5 to TRBJ2-7, with D perhaps TRBD1 (5 bases). This CDR3 spans 13 amino acids. Germline lookup yields CDR1 MNHEY and CDR2 SVGAGI. V was cut by 1 base and J by 5 bases, with 9 bases left in between. As DNA, the CDR3 is TGTGCCAGCAGTTACTATGACAGAGACGAGCAGTACTTC. Protein product: CASSYYDRDEQYF.

DNA for the CDR3: TGCGCCAGCAGCTTTTGGCCCACTAGCGGGATCCGGAGCTCCTACAATGAGCAGTTCTTC. Translation gives CASSFWPTSGIRSSYNEQFF. The chain couples TRBV5-1 to TRBJ2-1, with TRBD2 identical over 10 bases. J lost 0 bases, V lost 2 bases, and 14 bases had no gene match. Germline CDR1 and CDR2: SGHRS and YFSETQ. The CDR3 is 20 residues long.

Concerning this clone itself: Sequence at one end of the junction differs from germline and may be a read error. The genes are TRBV4-3 and TRBJ1-3; D perhaps matches TRBD1 (5 bases). CDR3 length: 20 residues. The germline V gene has CDR1 LGHNA and CDR2 YSLEER. The CDR3 sequence: CASSQDLPGGPVQAGNTIYF. In DNA form, the CDR3 reads TGCGCCAGCAGCCAAGATCTTCCGGGGGGACCGGTCCAGGCTGGGAACACCATATATTTT.

J is TRBJ1-2 and V is TRBV5-1; D perhaps matches TRBD1 (5 bases). V lost 4 bases, J lost 4 bases, and 26 bases lay in between. This CDR3 contains 18 residues. Germline loops: CDR1 SGHRS, CDR2 YFSETQ. The CDR3 loop reads CASSPEDNRKSPGYGYTF. The CDR3 nucleotides are TGCGCCAGCAGCCCCGAGGACAACAGGAAGTCGCCTGGCTATGGCTACACCTTC. Complete variable domain (other parts from reference TRBV5-1 and TRBJ1-2): KAGVTQTPRYLIKTRGQQVTLSCSPISGHRSVSWYQQTPGQGLQFLFEYFSETQRNKGNFPGRFSGRQFSNSRSEMNVSTLELGDSALYLCASSPEDNRKSPGYGYTFGSGTRLTVV.

DNA of the CDR3: TGTGCCAGCAGTTTTCGAAGGGGAACCTCCTACGAGCAGTACTTC. Its translation is CASSFRRGTSYEQYF. This rearrangement joins TRBV27 to TRBJ2-7; a weak D match, TRBD1 (5 bases). The V gene lost 3 bases and the J gene lost 0 bases, with 12 bases spanning the gap. The CDR3 covers 15 residues. The germline V gene encodes CDR1 MNHEY and CDR2 SMNVEV (reference sequence).